Listed here are 20 T cell receptor beta chains from one sample, sequenced in a study of response to subunit inactivated influenza vaccine. TCRdb ran MiXCR on the RT-PCR reads and lists one entry per CDR3 protein. The sample has around 490,000 distinct CDR3 sequences; approximately 7.7% are singletons. The sample here was PBMCs from blood, taken less than 30 months after vaccination. The receptors originated from a man between 45 and 75 years old who received an inactivated influenza vaccine.

This clonotype was recorded a few times. The chain uses TRBV2 and TRBJ1-5; 9 bases agree with TRBD1. The trim removed 7 bases at V and 9 bases at J, leaving 7 bases unmatched. Germline V gives CDR1 SNHLY, CDR2 FYNNEI. The CDR3 spans 13 residues. This CDR3 reads CASMWDRDRPQHF. In DNA form, the CDR3 reads TGTGCCAGCATGTGGGACAGGGATCGGCCCCAGCATTTT.

This clonotype was counted a few times. The chain employs TRBV7-2 and TRBJ2-7, with TRBD2 matching 8 bases. The CDR3 is made up of 16 amino acids. J was trimmed by 1 base and V by 4 bases; bases with no gene match: 9. Germline CDR1 and CDR2: SGHTA and FQGNSA. Here the CDR3 reads CASSSAGAGGSYEQYF. The CDR3 DNA is TGTGCCAGCAGCTCGGCTGGGGCGGGAGGTTCCTACGAGCAGTACTTC.

This chain's CDR3 is CASSAITGHHLSNTEAFF. The CDR3, as DNA: TGTGCCAGCAGTGCAATTACGGGACACCATCTCTCGAACACTGAAGCTTTCTTT. The chain is built from TRBV28 and TRBJ1-1, with D maybe TRBD1 (6 bases). Germline V gene data show CDR1 as MDHEN and CDR2 as SYDVKM. V lost 5 bases and J lost 1, with 23 bases in between. This CDR3 comprises 18 residues.

This clonotype showed up many times. This chain connects TRBV18 to TRBJ2-1; 11 bases match TRBD2. Losses at the gene ends were 2 bases for V and 5 bases for J; bases not matched to a gene: 11. This CDR3 contains 18 residues. Germline loops: CDR1 KGHSH, CDR2 LQKENI. The CDR3 nucleotides are TGTGCCAGCTCACCAAGTGGCCTAGCGGGGGGCTTGAACAATGAGCAGTTCTTC. Amino acids: CASSPSGLAGGLNNEQFF.

This clonotype was detected ten times or more. The chain combines TRBV20-1 with TRBJ2-7; TRBD2 aligns across 9 bases. The trim removed 0 bases at V and 12 bases at J, leaving 15 bases unmatched. The CDR3 has 15 amino acids. Germline CDR1 and CDR2: DFQATT and SNEGSKA (reference sequence). DNA of the CDR3: TGCAGTGCTAGAGATCTCCTAGCGGGGTTGTCTTCCACGTACTTC. Encoded protein: CSARDLLAGLSSTYF.

The chain couples TRBV20-1 to TRBJ1-2; 9 bases match TRBD1. Per germline, CDR1 DFQATT and CDR2 SNEGSKA (reference sequence). With 5 bases clipped from V and 4 bases from J, the junction kept 11 bases outside the gene matches. This CDR3 contains 15 residues. The CDR3 region has the DNA TGCAGTGCTCGCGGCGGGGACAGGGATGCCTATGGCTACACCTTC. This gives the protein CSARGGDRDAYGYTF.

This clonotype was seen more than once but under ten times. This chain connects TRBV10-3 to TRBJ2-3; tentatively, D is TRBD1 or TRBD2 (5 bases each). The V and J ends lost 2 bases and 2 bases respectively, with 11 bases between them. Germline loops: CDR1 ENHRY, CDR2 SYGVKD. The CDR3 totals 15 residues. The CDR3 protein is CAISEPTGATDTQYF. The DNA for the CDR3 is TGTGCCATCAGTGAGCCTACCGGGGCCACAGATACGCAGTATTTT.

The rearrangement links TRBV27 to TRBJ2-7; 7 nucleotides line up with TRBD1. The J segment lost 9 bases and the V segment lost 1 base, leaving 15 bases of the junction unmatched. The V gene's germline CDR1 is MNHEY and CDR2 SMNVEV (reference sequence). The CDR3 extends over 16 amino acids. CDR3 DNA sequence: TGTGCCAGCAGTTTATATCCTGCCGGGACCCCAGGGGGGCAGTACTTC. Translation gives CASSLYPAGTPGGQYF.

This clonotype was counted many times. This rearrangement joins TRBV29-1 to TRBJ2-7; 8 nucleotides line up with TRBD1. The CDR3 runs 12 residues. Germline V lookup: CDR1 SQVTM, CDR2 ANQGSEA. Trimming removed 7 bases from V and 6 bases from J; junction bases left unmatched: 8. The CDR3 reads CSGRDRWSEQYF. In nucleotides, the CDR3 is TGCAGCGGCCGGGACAGGTGGAGCGAGCAGTACTTC.

This clonotype was recorded at least ten times. V usage is TRBV12-3 or TRBV12-4 and J usage is TRBJ2-2; D unclear. This CDR3 has 15 residues. Trimming took off 6 bases at V and 0 bases at J, with 11 bases between the two ends. The CDR3 nucleotides are TGTGCCAGCAGCTCAGTCCAGGCGAACACCGGGGAGCTGTTTTTT. Protein product: CASSSVQANTGELFF.

The J gene is TRBJ2-3, the V gene TRBV5-1; D remains ambiguous. Germline CDR1 SGHRS, CDR2 YFSETQ. The CDR3 contains 18 residues. V was clipped by 4 bases and J by 0 bases, with 21 bases between them. CDR3 sequence: CASSNAPGLATSTDTQYF. CDR3 nucleotides: TGCGCCAGCAGCAACGCCCCTGGCCTGGCTACTAGCACAGATACGCAGTATTTT.

In this sample, this clonotype turned up a few times. The chain carries TRBV12-5 and TRBJ2-1; 13 bases are a match to TRBD2. The CDR3 length is 19 residues. CDR1 is LGHNT and CDR2 is FRNRAP in the germline V gene. The V and J ends lost 0 bases and 4 bases, in that order; junction bases with no gene match: 9. The chain's CDR3 is CASGLVLTGTSGAYNEQFF. As DNA, the CDR3 is TGTGCTAGTGGTTTGGTACTAACCGGGACTAGCGGGGCTTACAATGAGCAGTTCTTC.

The chain joins TRBV28 to TRBJ2-5; 12 bases agree with TRBD2. CDR1 is MDHEN, CDR2 SYDVKM, per germline. V was clipped by 6 bases and J by 6 bases; unmatched bases: 8. This CDR3 contains 15 residues. The CDR3 loop reads CASRESTSGSKTQYF. CDR3 DNA sequence: TGTGCCAGCAGGGAATCGACTAGCGGGAGTAAGACCCAGTACTTC.

In its sample, this clonotype was seen a few times. This chain uses TRBV27 with TRBJ1-1; 10 bases are shared with TRBD1. The germline V gene encodes CDR1 MNHEY and CDR2 SMNVEV (reference sequence). The CDR3 sequence is 15 residues long. The V segment lost 4 bases and the J segment 5 bases; nucleotides outside the gene matches: 7. Here the CDR3 reads CASSSQDRGDTEAFF. Here the CDR3 DNA reads TGTGCCAGCAGTTCCCAGGACAGGGGGGATACTGAAGCTTTCTTT.

This clonotype was observed a few times. The chain links TRBV20-1 to TRBJ1-1; unclear D gene. Germline V gene lookup returns CDR1 DFQATT and CDR2 SNEGSKA (reference sequence). The CDR3 totals 14 residues. The ends were cut back, 0 bases at V and 1 base at J, with 9 bases in the middle. CDR3 residues: CSARDRRSNTEAFF. The CDR3 nucleotides read TGCAGTGCTAGAGATCGACGGTCGAACACTGAAGCTTTCTTT.

The chain uses TRBV30 and TRBJ2-5; 7 bases line up with TRBD1. The CDR3 has 13 amino acids. The V and J ends lost 2 bases and 5 bases, in that order; junction bases with no gene match: 5. The germline V gene has CDR1 GTSNPN and CDR2 SVGIG (reference sequence). The DNA of the CDR3 is TGTGCCTGGAGTCGGACAGGCGGGGAGACCCAGTACTTC. It codes for CAWSRTGGETQYF.

This clonotype occurred a few times. The chain employs TRBV4-1 and TRBJ2-1; 10 nucleotides match TRBD1. The CDR3 length is 15 residues. V dropped 1 base and J dropped 8; count of bases not matched to a gene: 5. CDR1 is MGHRA, CDR2 YSYEKL, per germline. The CDR3 sequence is CASSQGDRGVDEQFF. The CDR3 region has the DNA TGCGCCAGCAGCCAAGGGGACAGGGGAGTCGATGAGCAGTTCTTC.

The chain uses TRBV4-2 and TRBJ2-1; TRBD2 matches at 10 bases. Germline assignment: CDR1 LGHNA and CDR2 YNFKEQ. J lost 2 bases, V lost 3 bases, and 16 bases had no gene match. The CDR3 spans 20 residues. Here the CDR3 DNA reads TGTGCCAGCAGCCACCAAACGCCGGGACTAGCGAAACTAACCTACAATGAGCAGTTCTTC. This sequence encodes CASSHQTPGLAKLTYNEQFF.

At least ten counts were recorded for this clonotype. This chain uses TRBV20-1 with TRBJ2-7; D may be TRBD1 (5 bases). V was trimmed by 5 bases and J by 3 bases, leaving 11 bases between them. CDR3 size: 12 residues. CDR1 and CDR2 (germline): DFQATT, SNEGSKA (reference sequence). The CDR3 is CSALQGSYEQYF. Written as DNA, the CDR3 is TGCAGTGCTCTTCAGGGTAGCTACGAGCAGTACTTC.

The genes are TRBV30 and TRBJ1-5, with D maybe TRBD1 (5 bases). The CDR3 spans 14 residues. V lost 1 base and J 9 bases, leaving 16 bases between the germline ends. In germline, CDR1 is GTSNPN, CDR2 SVGIG (reference sequence). CDR3 sequence: CAWSEGQGSLPQHF. CDR3 nucleotides: TGTGCCTGGAGTGAGGGTCAGGGTTCGTTGCCCCAGCATTTT.